These 23 T cell receptor beta chains were all obtained from the same sample, sequenced in a study of cytomegalovirus exposure and HLA in healthy donors (dated by TCRdb to about 2017). Libraries were built with the immunoSEQ multiplex PCR assay. Drawn from immuneACCESS, this table holds only the in-frame rearrangements with V and J called that TCRdb kept. Clones are partly lost; checked studies trace under half to an unresolved V gene and leave the rest unexplained. This sample is represented by roughly 110,000 clones; around 89% of them were singletons. The top ten hold less than 2% of the sample. The sample taken for sequencing was PBMCs. Receptors originate from a woman under 30 in good health and CMV-seropositive.

The CDR3 reads CASSVAQNTGELFF. DNA of the CDR3: TGTGCCAGCAGTGTGGCCCAAAACACCGGGGAGCTGTTTTTT. The V and J genes are TRBV2 and TRBJ2-2, with D unclear. The V and J ends lost 4 bases and 2 bases respectively, with 8 bases between them. Germline assignment: CDR1 SNHLY and CDR2 FYNNEI. The CDR3 consists of 14 residues.

The chain employs TRBV5-1 and TRBJ1-3, with 7 bases fitting TRBD1. The CDR3 length is 18 residues. CDR1 is SGHRS, CDR2 YFSETQ, per germline. Losses at the gene ends were 0 bases for V and 0 bases for J; bases not matched to a gene: 9. CDR3 sequence (DNA): TGCGCCAGCAGCTTGGAGGGGGCAGGGGCCTTCTCTGGAAACACCATATATTTT. Its protein product is CASSLEGAGAFSGNTIYF.

This chain connects TRBV25-1 to TRBJ1-4; TRBD1 aligns across 10 bases. The CDR3 extends over 16 amino acids. Trimming took 3 bases from V and 5 from J; bases not matched to a gene: 6. Germline V gene sequence: CDR1 MGHDK, CDR2 SYGVNS. CDR3 loop: CASSDKETGGNEKLFF. The CDR3 coding sequence is TGTGCCAGCAGTGATAAGGAGACAGGGGGCAATGAAAAACTGTTTTTT.

CDR3 amino acids: CASTMQGQFGYTF. CDR3 bases: TGTGCCAGTACCATGCAGGGACAGTTTGGCTACACCTTC. The chain uses TRBV19 and TRBJ1-2, with 7 bases that match TRBD1. Losses at the gene ends were 7 bases for V and 7 bases for J; bases not matched to a gene: 9. The CDR3 spans 13 residues. CDR1 and CDR2 (germline): LNHDA, SQIVND (reference sequence).

The chain couples TRBV7-9 to TRBJ2-7; the match to TRBD2 covers 7 bases. J lost 1 base, V lost 1 base, and 7 bases had no gene match. The CDR3 has 16 amino acids. Germline CDR1 is SEHNR and CDR2 is FQNEAQ (reference sequence). The CDR3 sequence: CASSLVWGGRSYEQYF. CDR3 DNA: TGTGCCAGCAGCTTAGTGTGGGGGGGTCGGTCCTACGAGCAGTACTTC.

The chain uses TRBV2 and TRBJ2-7; D is possibly TRBD2 (6 bases). The CDR3 runs to 14 residues. Between the trimmed V and J ends, which lost 6 bases and 2 bases, there was a span of 14 bases. The germline V gene has CDR1 SNHLY and CDR2 FYNNEI. CDR3 sequence reads: CASRSGRGAYEQYV. The CDR3 coding sequence is TGTGCCAGCAGATCAGGGCGGGGCGCCTACGAGCAGTACGTC.

The V gene is TRBV28, the J gene TRBJ1-6; TRBD1 agrees at 9 bases. The junction had 14 bases not matched to a gene; V was cut back by 5 bases and J by 12 bases. The CDR3 has 16 residues. The germline gives CDR1 MDHEN, CDR2 SYDVKM. Here the CDR3 reads CASSRNRGQGERPLHF. The CDR3 DNA reads as TGTGCCAGCAGTCGGAACAGGGGGCAAGGCGAAAGACCCCTCCACTTT.

The chain is built from TRBV6-1 and TRBJ2-7; 10 nucleotides align to TRBD1. J gave up 13 bases and V 2 bases, and 5 bases lay outside the gene matches. The CDR3 has 12 amino acids. Germline CDR1 and CDR2: MNHNS and SASEGT. Written as DNA, the CDR3 is TGTGCCAGCAGTGAAATCAGGGACAGGGGATACTTC. Its translation: CASSEIRDRGYF.

The chain joins TRBV7-2 to TRBJ2-1; TRBD1 might be the D (5 bases). Per the germline V gene, CDR1 is SGHTA and CDR2 is FQGNSA. This CDR3 contains 12 residues. V lost 5 bases, J lost 8 bases, and 10 bases lay in between. Written as DNA, the CDR3 is TGTGCCAGCAGCATAAGGGGTCATGAGCAGTTCTTC. Translating it yields CASSIRGHEQFF.

This chain uses TRBV7-2 with TRBJ2-5; TRBD1 aligns across 7 bases. The CDR3 length is 15 residues. The germline V gene encodes CDR1 SGHTA and CDR2 FQGNSA. J lost 5 bases, V lost 5 bases, and 11 bases had no gene match. CDR3: CASSLRTRQGETQYF. The CDR3 DNA follows: TGTGCCAGCAGCCTTAGGACAAGACAGGGCGAGACCCAGTACTTC.

The chain carries TRBV2 and TRBJ2-2; D unclear. This CDR3 spans 14 amino acids. Trimming removed 1 base from V and 5 bases from J, with 8 bases in between. The germline V gene has CDR1 SNHLY and CDR2 FYNNEI. CDR3 region: CASSEGAETGELFF. In DNA, the CDR3 is TGTGCCAGCAGTGAAGGGGCTGAGACCGGGGAGCTGTTTTTT.

The genes are TRBV25-1 and TRBJ2-1, with a tentative D call TRBD1 (6 bases). V lost 8 bases, J lost 5 bases, and 13 bases lay in between. Germline V gene data show CDR1 as MGHDK and CDR2 as SYGVNS. This CDR3 comprises 13 residues. The CDR3 DNA reads as TGTGCCAGCTCATGGACAGCTAACAATGAGCAGTTCTTC. It codes for CASSWTANNEQFF.

This clone showed up just once. The genes are TRBV19 and TRBJ1-1; tentatively, D is TRBD1 (5 bases). CDR3 length: 13 amino acids. CDR1 and CDR2 from the germline V gene are LNHDA and SQIVND (reference sequence). V dropped 3 bases and J dropped 7 bases, with 12 bases sitting between them. For the CDR3, the DNA is TGTGCCAGTAGTATTATAGGGGTTAATGAAGCTTTCTTT. Its translation: CASSIIGVNEAFF.

The V call is TRBV7-8, the J call TRBJ2-5; D may be TRBD2 (5 bases). The germline CDR1 and CDR2 sequences are SGHVS and FQNEAQ. V shed 2 bases and J shed 1 base, with 14 bases lying between them. CDR3 length: 16 residues. The CDR3: CASSLQSPRAQETQYF. The CDR3 nucleotides read TGTGCCAGCAGCTTACAGTCCCCGCGGGCCCAAGAGACCCAGTACTTC.

This clone was found once. The CDR3 spells CASSFGRDTEAFF. CDR3 DNA sequence: TGTGCCAGCAGCTTTGGCCGGGACACTGAAGCTTTCTTT. V usage is TRBV7-9 and J usage is TRBJ1-1; unclear D gene. CDR1 and CDR2 from the germline V gene are SEHNR and FQNEAQ (reference sequence). This CDR3 contains 13 residues. V was shortened by 3 bases and J by 3 bases, with 8 bases between the two germline ends. The full variable domain, in which reference TRBV7-9 and TRBJ1-1 provide the parts outside the CDR3, is DTGVSQNPRHKITKRGQNVTFRCDPISEHNRLYWYRQTLGQGPEFLTYFQNEAQLEKSRLLSDRFSAERPKGSFSTLEIQRTEQGDSAMYLCASSFGRDTEAFFGQGTRLTVV.

CDR3 amino acids: CAVGEVPNQPQHF. Here the CDR3 DNA reads TGTGCCGTAGGAGAGGTTCCGAATCAGCCCCAGCATTTT. The rearrangement joins TRBV19 to TRBJ1-5; D remains unclear. The CDR3 contains 13 residues. V lost 11 bases, J lost 4 bases, and 15 bases lay in between. The germline CDR1 and CDR2 sequences are LNHDA and SQIVND (reference sequence).

This chain connects TRBV5-1 to TRBJ2-2, with a tentative D call TRBD1 (6 bases). Germline assignment: CDR1 SGHRS and CDR2 YFSETQ. This CDR3 comprises 16 residues. V was pared by 3 bases and J by 0 bases, with 12 bases between. CDR3 residues: CASSSTGRSNTGELFF. The CDR3, as DNA: TGCGCCAGCAGCTCGACAGGCAGATCGAACACCGGGGAGCTGTTTTTT.

The gene calls are TRBV7-9 and TRBJ1-1, with a weak D call TRBD1 (6 bases). The CDR3 has 11 amino acids. Trimming pared 5 bases from V and 9 bases from J, leaving 10 bases between. Germline CDR1 SEHNR, CDR2 FQNEAQ (reference sequence). Here the CDR3 DNA reads TGTGCCAGCAGCGGAGGACAGAAAGCTTTCTTT. The encoded protein is CASSGGQKAFF.

The CDR3 DNA reads TGTGCCAGCAGTTTATCGGGCGGGGGGGCCGCCTTGAGAGAGACCCAGTACTTC. Translation: CASSLSGGGAALRETQYF. The chain uses TRBV27 and TRBJ2-5; 9 bases are a match to TRBD2. The V gene's germline CDR1 is MNHEY and CDR2 SMNVEV (reference sequence). Losses at the gene ends were 0 bases for V and 4 bases for J; bases not matched to a gene: 12. CDR3 length equals 18 residues.

This clone turned up a few times. CDR3 sequence reads: CASSMGRNTEAFF. The CDR3 DNA is TGTGCCAGTAGTATGGGGAGAAACACTGAAGCTTTCTTT. The V call is TRBV19, the J call TRBJ1-1; D is uncertain. Germline CDR1 reads LNHDA; CDR2 reads SQIVND (reference sequence). The CDR3 is 13 amino acids. Trimming took 3 bases from V and 2 from J, leaving 7 bases between them.

The chain links TRBV28 to TRBJ1-1; no clear D gene. CDR1 is MDHEN, CDR2 SYDVKM, per germline. This CDR3 contains 13 residues. V was shortened by 3 bases and J by 5 bases, with 10 bases between the two germline ends. The DNA for the CDR3 is TGTGCCAGCAGTTTTATTCGGGGTACTGAAGCTTTCTTT. Amino acids: CASSFIRGTEAFF.

The chain has TRBV18 and TRBJ2-7, with D perhaps TRBD2 (5 bases). V was cut by 2 bases and J by 5 bases, with 13 bases left in between. This CDR3 region has 14 residues. CDR1 KGHSH and CDR2 LQKENI come from the germline V gene. CDR3 nucleotide sequence: TGTGCCAGCTCACCAGACGCCGGGGTCCACGAGCAGTACGTC. The encoded protein is CASSPDAGVHEQYV.

The chain employs TRBV5-3 and TRBJ1-1; 8 nucleotides line up with TRBD1. TRBV5-3 is designated an ORF whose function remains uncertain. The CDR3 covers 17 residues. V trimming: 0 bases; J trimming: 0 bases; junction bases outside the gene matches: 7. This CDR3 reads CARSLVGGQDMNTEAFF. The CDR3 DNA reads as TGTGCCAGAAGCTTGGTAGGGGGACAGGATATGAACACTGAAGCTTTCTTT.